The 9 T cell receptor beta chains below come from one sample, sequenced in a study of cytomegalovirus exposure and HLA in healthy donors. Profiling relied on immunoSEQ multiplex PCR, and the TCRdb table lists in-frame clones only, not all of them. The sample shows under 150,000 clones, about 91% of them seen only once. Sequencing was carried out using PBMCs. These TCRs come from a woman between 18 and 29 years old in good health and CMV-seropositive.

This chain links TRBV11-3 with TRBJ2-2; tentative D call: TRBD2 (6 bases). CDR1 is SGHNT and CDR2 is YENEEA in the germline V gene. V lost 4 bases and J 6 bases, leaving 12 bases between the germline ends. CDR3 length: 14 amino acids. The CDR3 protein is CASSWGELAGELFF. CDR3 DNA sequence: TGTGCCAGCAGCTGGGGGGAGTTGGCCGGGGAGCTGTTTTTT.

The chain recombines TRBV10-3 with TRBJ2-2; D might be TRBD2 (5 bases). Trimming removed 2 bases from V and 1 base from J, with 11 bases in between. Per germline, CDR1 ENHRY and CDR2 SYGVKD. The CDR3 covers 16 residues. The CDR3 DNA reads TGTGCCATCAGTGAGGTAGCGCGGAAGAACACCGGGGAGCTGTTTTTT. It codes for CAISEVARKNTGELFF.

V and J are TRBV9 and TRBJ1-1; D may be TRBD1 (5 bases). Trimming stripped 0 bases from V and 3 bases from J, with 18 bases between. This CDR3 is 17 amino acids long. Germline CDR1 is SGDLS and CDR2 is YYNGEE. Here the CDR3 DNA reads TGTGCCAGCAGCGTAGCCGGGACCGCGGGATTTGACACTGAAGCTTTCTTT. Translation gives CASSVAGTAGFDTEAFF. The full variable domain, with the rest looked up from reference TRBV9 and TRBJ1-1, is DSGVTQTPKHLITATGQRVTLRCSPRSGDLSVYWYQQSLDQGLQFLIQYYNGEERAKGNILERFSAQQFPDLHSELNLSSLELGDSALYFCASSVAGTAGFDTEAFFGQGTRLTVV.

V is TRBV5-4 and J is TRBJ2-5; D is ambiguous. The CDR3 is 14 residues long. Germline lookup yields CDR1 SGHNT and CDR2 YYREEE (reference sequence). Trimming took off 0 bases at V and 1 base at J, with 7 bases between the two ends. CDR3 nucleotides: TGTGCCAGCAGCTTGGCGCCCGGCCAAGAGACCCAGTACTTC. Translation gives CASSLAPGQETQYF.

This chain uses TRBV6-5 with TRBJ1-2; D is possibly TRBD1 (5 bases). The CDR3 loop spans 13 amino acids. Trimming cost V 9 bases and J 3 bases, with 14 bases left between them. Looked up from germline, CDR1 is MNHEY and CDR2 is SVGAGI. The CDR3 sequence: CASRIDSDYGYTF. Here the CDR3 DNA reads TGTGCCAGTAGGATAGACAGCGACTATGGCTACACCTTC.

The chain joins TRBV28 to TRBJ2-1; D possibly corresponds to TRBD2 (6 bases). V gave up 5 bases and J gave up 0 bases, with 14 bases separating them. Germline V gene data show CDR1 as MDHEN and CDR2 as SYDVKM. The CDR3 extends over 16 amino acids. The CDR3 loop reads CASSTGDFGSYNEQFF. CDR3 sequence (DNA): TGTGCCAGCAGTACTGGGGACTTCGGCTCCTACAATGAGCAGTTCTTC.

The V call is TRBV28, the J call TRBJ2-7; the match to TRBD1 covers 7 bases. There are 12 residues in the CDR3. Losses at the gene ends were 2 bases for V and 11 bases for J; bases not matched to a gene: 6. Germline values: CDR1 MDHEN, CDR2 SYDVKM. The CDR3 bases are TGTGCCAGCAGTTTAGGGCCGGGACAGAAGTACTTC. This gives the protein CASSLGPGQKYF. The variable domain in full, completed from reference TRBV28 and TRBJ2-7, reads DVKVTQSSRYLVKRTGEKVFLECVQDMDHENMFWYRQDPGLGLRLIYFSYDVKMKEKGDIPEGYSVSREKKERFSLILESASTNQTSMYLCASSLGPGQKYFGPGTRLTVT.

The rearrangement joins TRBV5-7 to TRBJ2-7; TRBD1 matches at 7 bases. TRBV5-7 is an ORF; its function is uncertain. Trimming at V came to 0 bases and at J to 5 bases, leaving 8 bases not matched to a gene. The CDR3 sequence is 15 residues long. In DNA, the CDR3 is TGTGCCAGCAGCTTGGAAGAGGGACAGAGGGACGAGCAGTACTTC. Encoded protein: CASSLEEGQRDEQYF.

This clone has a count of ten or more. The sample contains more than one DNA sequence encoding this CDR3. The CDR3 region has the DNA TGTGCCAGCAGTGACTCTAGCGGGTCCTACAATGAGCAGTTCTTC. It encodes CASSDSSGSYNEQFF. The chain couples TRBV6-4 to TRBJ2-1, with 7 bases fitting TRBD2. The CDR3 has 15 residues. J lost 1 base, V lost 0 bases, and 0 bases had no gene match. CDR1 and CDR2 from the germline V gene are MRHNA and SNTAGT.